The entry below describes one T cell receptor (beta chain). Its antigen is undetermined. This may stem from a read error, because a much larger clone lies one nucleotide away. The naive CD8 libraries originated from between roughly 18,000 and 1,100,000 sorted cells and drew on 10%, 30% or 50% RNA. Sorting recovered naive CD8 T cells on a CD8+CD4-CCR7+CD45RA+ profile. This sample stems from a study of molecular identifiers for immune sequencing clone quantification. Overall study findings and caveats: The study found clones above 20 RNA copies held over 98% of effector molecules and under 1% in naive cells. Jurkat TCR RNA spiked in from one cell reportedly remained identifiable amid approximately 970,000 naive cells.

TCRdb re-called the PCR reads with MiXCR, one entry per CDR3 protein. The data hold approximately 680,000 distinct CDR3 sequences, with about 25% observed a single time. The source is a human donor in good health. Some libraries in this study had Jurkat cell RNA spiked in. Sequenced sample: naive CD8+ T cells from blood, with Jurkat cell RNA spiked in. Subset noted: FACS-sorted CD8+CD4-CCR7+CD45RA+ naive T cells.

CDR3 residues: CASSRDEPGQGDTQYF. CDR3 coding DNA: TGTGCCAGCAGCCGAGATGAACCGGGACAGGGAGATACGCAGTATTTT. The chain is built from TRBV3-1 and TRBJ2-3, with 9 bases aligning to TRBD1. Trimming at V came to 4 bases and at J to 5 bases, leaving 10 bases not matched to a gene. CDR1 is LGHDT and CDR2 is YNNKEL in the germline V gene (reference sequence). This CDR3 contains 16 residues.